This T cell receptor beta chain was sequenced in a study of Ad26.COV2.S vaccination and SARS-CoV-2 variants. About the research overall: Ad26.COV2.S, an intramuscular injection, was given once or twice 56 days apart. Regarding the study as a whole: Analyses of TCR breadth and depth may have underestimated total T cell responses.

Sequencing used immunoSEQ multiplex PCR; TCRdb keeps in-frame clones, though not all of them. The sample has about 680,000 clones; about 89% are singletons. The sample's treatment: about 20 received Ad26.COV2.S at low or high dose, single or two shots; several received placebo; per-sample allocation not given. On day 63 after the first injection, vaccine and placebo recipients gave samples. A note on this clone: Its matching antigen is unknown.

The germline V gene encodes CDR1 SGHRS and CDR2 YFSETQ. CDR3 size: 16 residues. Trimming removed 0 bases from V and 1 base from J, with 13 bases in between. This material consisted of peripheral blood, taken in a trial of Ad26.COV2.S vaccine versus placebo. The sequence derives from a person between 18 and 65 years old who received the Ad26.COV2.S COVID-19 vaccine or a placebo. The chain couples TRBV5-1 to TRBJ1-1; perhaps TRBD1 as D (5 bases). CDR3 sequence reads: CASSLVAVGANTEAFF. The CDR3 nucleotides are TGCGCCAGCAGCTTGGTGGCCGTTGGGGCGAACACTGAAGCTTTCTTT. The full variable domain, its missing parts supplied by reference TRBV5-1 and TRBJ1-1, is KAGVTQTPRYLIKTRGQQVTLSCSPISGHRSVSWYQQTPGQGLQFLFEYFSETQRNKGNFPGRFSGRQFSNSRSEMNVSTLELGDSALYLCASSLVAVGANTEAFFGQGTRLTVV.